This T cell receptor (beta chain) was recorded in a study of shared clonotypes between healthy human individuals. Study at large: Per donor, CD8 memory used one plate, CD8 naive used two, CD4 memory used three and CD4 naive used three. General study results and limits: Represented genetic and exposure-history diversity was restricted by having few donors. Memory subsets generally showed smaller estimated richness than naive subsets did.

Note on this clone: Its antigen is still unknown.

Assay runs were performed at deep level. The protocol was immunoSEQ multiplex PCR, while the TCRdb copy is restricted to in-frame clones and leaves out a portion. The table records millions of clones, roughly 94% of them present only once. The CDR3 contains 14 residues. V dropped 0 bases and J dropped 7 bases, with 11 bases sitting between them. Germline CDR1 SGHRS, CDR2 YFSETQ. This sequence was found in a young man in good health. Sequenced: naive CD4+ T cells sorted from blood. The subset: CD45RA+ positively selected. The chain is built from TRBV5-1 and TRBJ2-1, with D perhaps TRBD2 (6 bases). DNA for the CDR3: TGCGCCAGCAGCTTGGGCGGGAACTTGAATGAGCAGTTCTTC. Its translation is CASSLGGNLNEQFF.